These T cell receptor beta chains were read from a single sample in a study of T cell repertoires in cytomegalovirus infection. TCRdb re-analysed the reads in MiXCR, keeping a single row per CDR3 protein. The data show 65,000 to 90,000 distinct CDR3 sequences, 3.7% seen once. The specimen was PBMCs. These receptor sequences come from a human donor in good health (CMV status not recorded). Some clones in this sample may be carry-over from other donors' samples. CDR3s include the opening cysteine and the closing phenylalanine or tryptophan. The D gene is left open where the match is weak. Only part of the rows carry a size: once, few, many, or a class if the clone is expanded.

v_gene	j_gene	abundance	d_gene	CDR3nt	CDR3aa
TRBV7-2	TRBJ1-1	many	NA	TGTGCCAGCAGCTCTTGGACAGCCCTAGGTAGGAACACTGAAGCTTTCTTT	CASSSWTALGRNTEAFF
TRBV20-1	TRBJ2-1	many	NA	TGCAGTGCTAGAGCGAGTGAGAGCTCCTACAATGAGCAGTTCTTC	CSARASESSYNEQFF
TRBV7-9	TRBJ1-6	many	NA	TGTGCCAGCAGCCCCCGAGGGGTCGGTTCACCCCTCCACTTT	CASSPRGVGSPLHF
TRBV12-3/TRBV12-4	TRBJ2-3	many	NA	TGTGCCAGCAGCCTTATCACAGATACGCAGTATTTT	CASSLITDTQYF
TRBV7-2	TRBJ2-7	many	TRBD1	TGTGCCAGCAGGCGACAGGGATTAGGCTACGAGCAGTACTTC	CASRRQGLGYEQYF
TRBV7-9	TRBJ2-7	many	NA	TGTGCCAGCAGCCGAGGAACAGTCGACGAGCAGTACTTC	CASSRGTVDEQYF
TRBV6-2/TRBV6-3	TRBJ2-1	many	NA	TGTGCCACACAACCCGTAGCCGCAAACAATGAGCAGTTCTTC	CATQPVAANNEQFF
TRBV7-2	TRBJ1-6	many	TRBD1	TGTGCCAGCAGACCGCCGGGACAGCAGGTTTCACCCCTCCACTTT	CASRPPGQQVSPLHF
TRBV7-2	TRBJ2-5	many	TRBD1	TGTGCCAGCAGCTTGGGGACAGGGGAGCAGACCCAGTACTTC	CASSLGTGEQTQYF
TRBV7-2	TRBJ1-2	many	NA	TGTGCCAGCAGCTTAACAGGAGGCGGTGGCTATGGCTACACCTTC	CASSLTGGGGYGYTF
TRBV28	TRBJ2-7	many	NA	TGTGCCAGCAGGTTTGGGACACCCTTCTCCTACGAGCAGTACTTC	CASRFGTPFSYEQYF
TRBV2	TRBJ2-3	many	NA	TGTGCCAGCAGGGCCTACCAGGGCTGGGGCACAGATACGCAGTATTTT	CASRAYQGWGTDTQYF
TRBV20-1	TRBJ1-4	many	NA	TGCAGTGCTAGTGGGGACATAAAACTGTTTTTT	CSASGDIKLFF
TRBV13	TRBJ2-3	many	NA	TGTGCCAGCACCTCCCGAGGGGGGAAGGATACGCAGTATTTT	CASTSRGGKDTQYF
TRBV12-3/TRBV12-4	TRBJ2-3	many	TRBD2	TGTGCCAGCAGTAGAGCGGGGGGCACAGATACGCAGTATTTT	CASSRAGGTDTQYF
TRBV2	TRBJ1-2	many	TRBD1	TGTGCCAGCAGTATCAGGGGGGACTATGGCTACACCTTC	CASSIRGDYGYTF
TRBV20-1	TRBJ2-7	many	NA	TGCAGTGCTGGGGCACCCCTAGTGCGAGACGAGCAGTACTTC	CSAGAPLVRDEQYF
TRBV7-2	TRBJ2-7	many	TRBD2	TGTGCCAGCAGCTTATGGCGGGGGGGAACCGACGAGCAGTACTTC	CASSLWRGGTDEQYF
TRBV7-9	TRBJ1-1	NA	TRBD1	TGTGCCAGCAGCCCTGACAGGGGCGCGATAACTGAAGCTTTCTTT	CASSPDRGAITEAFF
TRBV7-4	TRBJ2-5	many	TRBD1	TGTGCCAGCAGTAACGCACAGGGGAGACAAGAGACCCAGTACTTC	CASSNAQGRQETQYF
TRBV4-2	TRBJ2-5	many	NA	TGTGCCAGCAGCCAAGAGGGTAGCTCGGAGACCCAGTACTTC	CASSQEGSSETQYF
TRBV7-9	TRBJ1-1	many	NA	TGTGCCAGCAGCTTGCCCGCGGGGCGCATGAACACTGAAGCTTTCTTT	CASSLPAGRMNTEAFF
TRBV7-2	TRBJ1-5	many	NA	TGTGCCAGCAGCTTTACCACAGGCGATCAGCCCCAGCATTTT	CASSFTTGDQPQHF
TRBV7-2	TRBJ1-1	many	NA	TGTGCCAGCAGCCCTCGTATGGCTGAAGCTTTCTTT	CASSPRMAEAFF
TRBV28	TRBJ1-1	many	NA	TGTGCCAGCAGTTTATCCGGGGGCGACACTGAAGCTTTCTTT	CASSLSGGDTEAFF
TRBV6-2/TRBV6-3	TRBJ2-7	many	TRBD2	TGTGCCAGCACCCCTAGGGACTATATCTACGAGCAGTACTTC	CASTPRDYIYEQYF
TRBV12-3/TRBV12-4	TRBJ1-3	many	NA	TGTGCCAGCAGTTCCCTGGGGGGGCCTGGAAACACCATATATTTT	CASSSLGGPGNTIYF
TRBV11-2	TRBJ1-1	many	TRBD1	TGTGCCAGCAGCTTATCTCGGGCAGGGGGCGTAGCTGAAGCTTTCTTT	CASSLSRAGGVAEAFF
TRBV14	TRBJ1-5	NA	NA	TGTGCCAATCTGAACGGGGCCGCAAGGCCGACAAGGCAGCCCCAGCATTTT	CANLNGAARPTRQPQHF
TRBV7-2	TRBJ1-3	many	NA	TGTGCCAGCACCATTGACAGCTCTGGAAACACCATATATTTT	CASTIDSSGNTIYF
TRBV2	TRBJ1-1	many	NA	TGTGCCAGCATGGGTGTGGGGGGTGCGAACACTGAAGCTTTCTTT	CASMGVGGANTEAFF
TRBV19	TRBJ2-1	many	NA	TGTGCCAGTAGTATTTCAGGCCAGGGGTTTTTCTACAATGAGCAGTTCTTC	CASSISGQGFFYNEQFF
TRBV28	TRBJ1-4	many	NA	TGTGCCAGCAGTTTGCGGGTTGGGCTCCCCCCAACTAATGAAAAACTGTTTTTT	CASSLRVGLPPTNEKLFF
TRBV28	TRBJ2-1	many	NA	TGTGCCAGCAGCACGACGAGGGAGCAGTTCTTC	CASSTTREQFF
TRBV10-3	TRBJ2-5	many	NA	TGTGCCATCAGTGAGTCCCCAAGCAATTGGCGGGAGACCCAGTACTTC	CAISESPSNWRETQYF